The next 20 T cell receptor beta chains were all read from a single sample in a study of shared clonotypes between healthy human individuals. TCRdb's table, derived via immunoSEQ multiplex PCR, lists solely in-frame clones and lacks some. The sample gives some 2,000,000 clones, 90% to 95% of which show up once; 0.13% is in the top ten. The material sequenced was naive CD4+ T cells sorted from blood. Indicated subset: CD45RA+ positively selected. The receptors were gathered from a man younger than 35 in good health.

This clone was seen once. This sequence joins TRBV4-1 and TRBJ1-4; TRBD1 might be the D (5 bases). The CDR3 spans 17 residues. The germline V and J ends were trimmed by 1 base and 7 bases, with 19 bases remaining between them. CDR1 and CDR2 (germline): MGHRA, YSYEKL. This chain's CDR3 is CASSQAGQRFSGEKLFF. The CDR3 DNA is TGCGCCAGCAGCCAAGCAGGACAAAGGTTTTCTGGTGAAAAACTGTTTTTT.

This CDR3 is CASRSLAGGTETQYF. CDR3 coding DNA: TGTGCCAGCAGGTCACTAGCGGGGGGGACGGAGACCCAGTACTTC. The rearrangement uses TRBV6-5 and TRBJ2-5, with TRBD2 matching over 13 bases. Germline lookup yields CDR1 MNHEY and CDR2 SVGAGI. The CDR3 spans 15 residues. Trimming cost V 6 bases and J 5 bases; bases outside gene matches: 6.

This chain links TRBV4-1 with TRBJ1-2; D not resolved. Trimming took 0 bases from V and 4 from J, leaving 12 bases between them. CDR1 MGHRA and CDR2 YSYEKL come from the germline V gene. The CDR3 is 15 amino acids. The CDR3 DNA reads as TGCGCCAGCAGCCAAGATCTAATCGCCAGCTATGGCTACACCTTC. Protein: CASSQDLIASYGYTF.

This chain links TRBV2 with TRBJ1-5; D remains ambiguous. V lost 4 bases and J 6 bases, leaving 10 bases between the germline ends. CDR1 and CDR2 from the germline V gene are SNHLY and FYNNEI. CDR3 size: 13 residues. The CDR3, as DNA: TGTGCCAGCAGTGGGCCAGGTGGTCAGCCCCAGCATTTT. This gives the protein CASSGPGGQPQHF.

The CDR3 nucleotides read TGTGCTAGTGGTTTGATGGTTGGGGGAGGAGAGACCCAGTACTTC. This codes for CASGLMVGGGETQYF. The chain is built from TRBV12-5 and TRBJ2-5, with D possibly matching TRBD2 (6 bases). CDR3 length: 15 residues. Germline loops: CDR1 LGHNT, CDR2 FRNRAP. V dropped 2 bases and J dropped 4 bases, with 14 bases sitting between them. Combining the CDR3 with reference TRBV12-5 and TRBJ2-5 gives the whole variable domain DARVTQTPRHKVTEMGQEVTMRCQPILGHNTVFWYRQTMMQGLELLAYFRNRAPLDDSGMPKDRFSAEMPDATLATLKIQPSEPRDSAVYFCASGLMVGGGETQYFGPGTRLLVL.

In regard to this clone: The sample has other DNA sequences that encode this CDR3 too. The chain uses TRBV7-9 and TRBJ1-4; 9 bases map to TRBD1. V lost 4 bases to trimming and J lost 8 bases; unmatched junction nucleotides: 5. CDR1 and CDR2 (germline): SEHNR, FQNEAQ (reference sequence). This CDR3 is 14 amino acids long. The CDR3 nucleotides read TGTGCCAGCAGCTCCGACAGGGGGGGGGAAAAACTGTTTTTT. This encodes CASSSDRGGEKLFF.

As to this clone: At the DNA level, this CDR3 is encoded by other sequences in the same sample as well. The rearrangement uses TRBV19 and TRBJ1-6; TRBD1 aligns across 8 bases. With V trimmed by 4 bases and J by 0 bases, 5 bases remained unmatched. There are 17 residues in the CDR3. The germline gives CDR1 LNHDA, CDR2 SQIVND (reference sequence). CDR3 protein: CASSTTGVGSYNSPLHF. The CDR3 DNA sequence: TGTGCCAGTAGTACGACAGGGGTTGGCTCCTATAATTCACCCCTCCACTTT.

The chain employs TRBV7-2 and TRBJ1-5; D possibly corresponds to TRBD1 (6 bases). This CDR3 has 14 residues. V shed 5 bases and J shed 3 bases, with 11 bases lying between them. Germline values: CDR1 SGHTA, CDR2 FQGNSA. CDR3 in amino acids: CASSPGDTNQPQHF. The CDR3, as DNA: TGTGCCAGCAGCCCAGGGGACACCAATCAGCCCCAGCATTTT.

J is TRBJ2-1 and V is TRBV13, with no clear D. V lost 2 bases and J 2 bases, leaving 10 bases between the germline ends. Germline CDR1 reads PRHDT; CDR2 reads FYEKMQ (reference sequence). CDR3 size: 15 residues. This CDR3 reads CASSLLPGPYNEQFF. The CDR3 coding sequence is TGTGCCAGCAGCTTATTACCAGGCCCCTACAATGAGCAGTTCTTC.

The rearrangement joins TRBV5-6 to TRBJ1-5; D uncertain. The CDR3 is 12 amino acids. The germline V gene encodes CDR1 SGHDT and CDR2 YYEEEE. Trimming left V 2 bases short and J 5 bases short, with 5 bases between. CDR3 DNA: TGTGCCAGCAGCTTTGAGCATCAGCCCCAGCATTTT. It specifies CASSFEHQPQHF. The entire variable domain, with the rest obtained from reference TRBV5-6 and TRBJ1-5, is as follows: DAGVTQSPTHLIKTRGQQVTLRCSPKSGHDTVSWYQQALGQGPQFIFQYYEEEERQRGNFPDRFSGHQFPNYSSELNVNALLLGDSALYLCASSFEHQPQHFGDGTRLSIL.

The CDR3 sequence: CASRRAGGAATEAFF. In DNA, the CDR3 is TGTGCCAGCAGAAGAGCGGGGGGGGCTGCCACTGAAGCTTTCTTT. J is TRBJ1-1 and V is TRBV6-5; D is perhaps TRBD1 (6 bases). V was clipped by 6 bases and J by 4 bases, with 18 bases between them. The V gene's germline CDR1 is MNHEY and CDR2 SVGAGI. The CDR3 loop spans 15 amino acids.

The CDR3 spells CASSHGDRVGNEQFF. In nucleotides, the CDR3 is TGCGCCAGCAGCCACGGGGACAGGGTGGGAAATGAGCAGTTCTTC. The rearrangement joins TRBV4-1 to TRBJ2-1, with 9 nucleotides matching TRBD1. After removal of 3 bases from V and 7 bases from J, the junction contained 7 bases not matched to a gene. This CDR3 has 15 amino acids. CDR1 and CDR2 from the germline V gene are MGHRA and YSYEKL.

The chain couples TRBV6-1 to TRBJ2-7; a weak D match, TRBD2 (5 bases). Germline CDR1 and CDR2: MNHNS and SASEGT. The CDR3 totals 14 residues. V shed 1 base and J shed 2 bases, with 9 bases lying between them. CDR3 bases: TGTGCCAGCAGTGAAGGGGGAGCGGCCTACGAGCAGTACTTC. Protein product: CASSEGGAAYEQYF.

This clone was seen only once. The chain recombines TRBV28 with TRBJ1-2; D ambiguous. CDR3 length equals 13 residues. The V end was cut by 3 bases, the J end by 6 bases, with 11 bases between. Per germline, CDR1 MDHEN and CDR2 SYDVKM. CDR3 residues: CASSLGRVDGYTF. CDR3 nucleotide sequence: TGTGCCAGCAGTTTGGGTAGGGTTGATGGCTACACCTTC.

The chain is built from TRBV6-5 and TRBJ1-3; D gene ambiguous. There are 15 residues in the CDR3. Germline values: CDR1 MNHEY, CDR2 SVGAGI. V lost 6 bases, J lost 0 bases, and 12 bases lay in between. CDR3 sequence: CASRFSESSGNTIYF. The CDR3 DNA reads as TGTGCCAGCAGGTTCAGTGAGAGCTCTGGAAACACCATATATTTT.

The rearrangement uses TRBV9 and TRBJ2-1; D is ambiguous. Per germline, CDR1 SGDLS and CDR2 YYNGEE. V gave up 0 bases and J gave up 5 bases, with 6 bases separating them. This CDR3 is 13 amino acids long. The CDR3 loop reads CASSVALNNEQFF. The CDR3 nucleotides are TGTGCCAGCAGCGTAGCTTTAAACAATGAGCAGTTCTTC.

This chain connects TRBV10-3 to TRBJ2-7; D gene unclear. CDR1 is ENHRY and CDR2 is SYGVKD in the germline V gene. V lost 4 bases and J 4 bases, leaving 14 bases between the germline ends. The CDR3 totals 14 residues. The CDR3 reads CAISGQTSSYEQYF. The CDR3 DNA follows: TGTGCCATCAGTGGACAAACCTCCTCGTACGAGCAGTACTTC.

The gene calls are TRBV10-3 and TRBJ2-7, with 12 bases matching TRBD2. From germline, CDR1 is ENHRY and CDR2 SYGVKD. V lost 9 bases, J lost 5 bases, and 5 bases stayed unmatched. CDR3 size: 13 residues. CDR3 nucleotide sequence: TGTGCCATGGGGACTAGCGGGCTCAACGAGCAGTACTTC. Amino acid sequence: CAMGTSGLNEQYF.

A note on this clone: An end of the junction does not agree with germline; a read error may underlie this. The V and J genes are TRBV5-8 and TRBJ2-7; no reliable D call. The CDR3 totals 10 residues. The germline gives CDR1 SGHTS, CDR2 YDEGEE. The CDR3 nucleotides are TGTGCCATAGGGTCCTATGAGCAGTACTTC. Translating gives CAIGSYEQYF.

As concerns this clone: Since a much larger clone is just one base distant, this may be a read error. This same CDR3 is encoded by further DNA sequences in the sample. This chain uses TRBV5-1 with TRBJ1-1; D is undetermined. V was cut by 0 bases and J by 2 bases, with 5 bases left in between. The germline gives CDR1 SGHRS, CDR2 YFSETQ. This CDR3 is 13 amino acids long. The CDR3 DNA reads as TGCGCCAGCAGCTTGGAATTAAACACTGAAGCTTTCTTT. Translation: CASSLELNTEAFF.